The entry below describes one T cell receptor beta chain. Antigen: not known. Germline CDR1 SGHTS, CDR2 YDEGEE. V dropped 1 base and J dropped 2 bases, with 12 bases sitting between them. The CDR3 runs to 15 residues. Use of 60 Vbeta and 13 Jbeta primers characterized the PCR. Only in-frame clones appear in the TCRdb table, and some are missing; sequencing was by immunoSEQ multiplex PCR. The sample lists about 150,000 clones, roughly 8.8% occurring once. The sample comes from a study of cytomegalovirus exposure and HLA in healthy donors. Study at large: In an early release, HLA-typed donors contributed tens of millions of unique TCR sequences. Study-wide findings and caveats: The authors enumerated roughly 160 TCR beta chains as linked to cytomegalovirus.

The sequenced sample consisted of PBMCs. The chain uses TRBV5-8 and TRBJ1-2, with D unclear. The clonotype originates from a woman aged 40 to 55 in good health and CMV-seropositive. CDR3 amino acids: CASSLQPGGNYGYTF. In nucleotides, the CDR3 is TGTGCCAGCAGCTTGCAGCCCGGCGGAAACTATGGCTACACCTTC.